Reported below is one T cell receptor beta chain. Its antigen is as yet unknown. This entry is derived from a study of OX40 agonist ivuxolimab in advanced cancers. The repertoire was sequenced with immunoSEQ multiplex PCR; TCRdb's copy has only in-frame clones and lacks some. The repertoire holds around 74,000 clones, with over 75% as singletons. This CDR3 spans 16 amino acids. Between the trimmed V and J ends, which lost 3 bases and 2 bases, there was a span of 17 bases. Germline assignment: CDR1 WNHNN and CDR2 SYGVQD (reference sequence). Study findings and constraints: Clonal expansion was among the lowest in partial responders at 0.1-3.0 mg/kg, especially CD8+. CD4+ T cells averaged fewer expanded clones than CD8+ T cells.

The source of this sequence is an adult with an advanced solid tumor such as melanoma, head and neck, liver or kidney cancer. The J gene is TRBJ2-7, the V gene TRBV10-1; D may correspond to TRBD1 or TRBD2 (5 bases each). Specimen: CD4+ or CD8+ T cells sorted from blood, collected in a trial of the OX40 agonist ivuxolimab. The chain's CDR3 is CASSDGALAGTYEQYF. The CDR3 nucleotides are TGCGCCAGCAGTGACGGGGCCCTCGCAGGGACCTACGAGCAGTACTTC.